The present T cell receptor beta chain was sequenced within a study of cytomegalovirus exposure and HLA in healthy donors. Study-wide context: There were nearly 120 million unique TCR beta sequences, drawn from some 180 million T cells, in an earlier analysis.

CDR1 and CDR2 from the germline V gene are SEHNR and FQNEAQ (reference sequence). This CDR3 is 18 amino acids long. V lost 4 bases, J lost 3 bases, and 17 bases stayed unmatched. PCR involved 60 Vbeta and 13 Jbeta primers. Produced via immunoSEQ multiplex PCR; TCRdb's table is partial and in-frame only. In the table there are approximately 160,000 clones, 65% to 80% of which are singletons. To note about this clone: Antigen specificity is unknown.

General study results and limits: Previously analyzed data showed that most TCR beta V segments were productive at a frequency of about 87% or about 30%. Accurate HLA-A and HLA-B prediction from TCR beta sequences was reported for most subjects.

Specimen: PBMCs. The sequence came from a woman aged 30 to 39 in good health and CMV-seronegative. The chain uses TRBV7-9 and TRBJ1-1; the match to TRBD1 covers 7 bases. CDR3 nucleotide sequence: TGTGCCAGCAGCTCCCCTCCCCGGACAGGAAGTCTGGACACTGAAGCTTTCTTT. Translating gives CASSSPPRTGSLDTEAFF.